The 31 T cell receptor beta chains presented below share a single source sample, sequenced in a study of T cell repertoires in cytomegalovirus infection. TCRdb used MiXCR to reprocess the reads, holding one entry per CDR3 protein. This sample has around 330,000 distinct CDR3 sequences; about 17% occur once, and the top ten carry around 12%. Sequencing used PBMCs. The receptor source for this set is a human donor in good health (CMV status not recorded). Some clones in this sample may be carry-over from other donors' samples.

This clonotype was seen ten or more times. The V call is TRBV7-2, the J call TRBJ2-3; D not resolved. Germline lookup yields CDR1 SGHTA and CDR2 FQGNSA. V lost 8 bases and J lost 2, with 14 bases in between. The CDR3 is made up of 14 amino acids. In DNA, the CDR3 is TGTGCCAGCCGACGGGCAGGTCCCACAGATACGCAGTATTTT. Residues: CASRRAGPTDTQYF.

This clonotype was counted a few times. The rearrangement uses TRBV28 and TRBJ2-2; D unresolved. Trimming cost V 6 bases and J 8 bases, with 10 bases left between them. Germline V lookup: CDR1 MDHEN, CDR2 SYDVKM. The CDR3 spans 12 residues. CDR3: CASRDTPGELFF. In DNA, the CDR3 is TGTGCCAGCAGAGATACTCCAGGGGAGCTGTTTTTT.

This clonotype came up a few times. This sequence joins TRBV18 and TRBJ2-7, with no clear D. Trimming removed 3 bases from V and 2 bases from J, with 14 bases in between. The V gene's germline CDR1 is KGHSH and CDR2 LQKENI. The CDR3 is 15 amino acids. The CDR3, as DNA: TGTGCCAGCTCACCCCCGTCAGCAGGAACCTACGAGCAGTACTTC. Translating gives CASSPPSAGTYEQYF.

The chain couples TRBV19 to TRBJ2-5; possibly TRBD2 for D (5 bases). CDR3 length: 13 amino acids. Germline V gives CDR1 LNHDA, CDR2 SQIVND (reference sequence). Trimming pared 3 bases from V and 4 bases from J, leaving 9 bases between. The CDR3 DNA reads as TGTGCCAGTAGTATTTGGCTAGCAGAGACCCAGTACTTC. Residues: CASSIWLAETQYF.

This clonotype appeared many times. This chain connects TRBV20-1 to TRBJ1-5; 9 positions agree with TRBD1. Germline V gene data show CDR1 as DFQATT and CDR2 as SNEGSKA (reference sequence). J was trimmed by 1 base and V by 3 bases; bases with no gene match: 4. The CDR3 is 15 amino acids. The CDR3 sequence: CSARGTGSSNQPQHF. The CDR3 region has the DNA TGCAGTGCTAGGGGGACAGGGTCCAGCAATCAGCCCCAGCATTTT.

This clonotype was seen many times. The CDR3 is CASSPTSSSYNEQFF. In nucleotides, the CDR3 is TGTGCCAGCAGCCCCACATCGAGCTCCTACAATGAGCAGTTCTTC. The chain joins TRBV7-2 to TRBJ2-1; D call uncertain. Germline-derived CDR1 and CDR2 are SGHTA and FQGNSA. Trimming took 5 bases from V and 0 from J, leaving 11 bases between them. The CDR3 covers 15 residues. Full variable domain (missing parts from reference TRBV7-2 and TRBJ2-1): GAGVSQSPSNKVTEKGKDVELRCDPISGHTALYWYRQSLGQGLEFLIYFQGNSAPDKSGLPSDRFSAERTGGSVSTLTIQRTQQEDSAVYLCASSPTSSSYNEQFFGPGTRLTVL.

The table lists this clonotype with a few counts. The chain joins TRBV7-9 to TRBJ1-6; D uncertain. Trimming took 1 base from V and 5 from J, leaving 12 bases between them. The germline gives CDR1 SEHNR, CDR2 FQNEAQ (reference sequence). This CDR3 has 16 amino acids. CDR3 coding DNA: TGTGCCAGCAGCTTAGGGGCCGGGTACAATAATTCACCCCTCCACTTT. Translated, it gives CASSLGAGYNNSPLHF.

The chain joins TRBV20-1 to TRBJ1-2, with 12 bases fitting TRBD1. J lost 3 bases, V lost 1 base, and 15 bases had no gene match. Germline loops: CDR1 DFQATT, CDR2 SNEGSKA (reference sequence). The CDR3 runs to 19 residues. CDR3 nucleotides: TGCAGTGCTAGAGCCGAACACCGGGACAGGGGGCTTTATGACTATGGCTACACCTTC. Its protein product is CSARAEHRDRGLYDYGYTF.

DNA of the CDR3: TGCGCCAGCAGCCAGCAGACGGCCAGTCCCTCCACTGAAGCTTTCTTT. Translation gives CASSQQTASPSTEAFF. The V gene is TRBV4-1, the J gene TRBJ1-1; no clear D gene. The V end lost 3 bases, the J end lost 4 bases, and 18 bases lay between the germline ends. CDR1 and CDR2 from the germline V gene are MGHRA and YSYEKL. CDR3 length: 16 amino acids.

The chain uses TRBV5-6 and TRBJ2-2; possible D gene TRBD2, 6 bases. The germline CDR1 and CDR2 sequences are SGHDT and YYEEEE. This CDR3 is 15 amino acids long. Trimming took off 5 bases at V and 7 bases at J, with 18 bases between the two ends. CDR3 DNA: TGTGCCAGCAGTTTGACCGGGGACTGGAGCGGGGAGCTGTTTTTT. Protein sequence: CASSLTGDWSGELFF.

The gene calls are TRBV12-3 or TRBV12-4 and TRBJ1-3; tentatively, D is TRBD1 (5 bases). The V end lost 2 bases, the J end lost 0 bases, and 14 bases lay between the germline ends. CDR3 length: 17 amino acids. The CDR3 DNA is TGTGCCAGCAGTTTACGGGCAGGGCGCCTCTCTGGAAACACCATATATTTT. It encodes CASSLRAGRLSGNTIYF.

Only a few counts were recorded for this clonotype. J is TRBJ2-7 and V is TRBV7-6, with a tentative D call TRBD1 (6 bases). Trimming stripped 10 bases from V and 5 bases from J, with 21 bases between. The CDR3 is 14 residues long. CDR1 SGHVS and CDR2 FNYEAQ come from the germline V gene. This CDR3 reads CATGRRTGTNEQYF. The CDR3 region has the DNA TGTGCCACTGGACGTCGAACAGGGACGAACGAGCAGTACTTC.

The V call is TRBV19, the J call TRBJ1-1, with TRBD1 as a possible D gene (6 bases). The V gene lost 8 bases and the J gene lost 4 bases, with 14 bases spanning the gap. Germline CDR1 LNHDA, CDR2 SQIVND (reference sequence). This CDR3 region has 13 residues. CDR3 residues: CASHFRGGTEAFF. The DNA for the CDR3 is TGTGCCAGTCACTTCAGGGGAGGCACTGAAGCTTTCTTT. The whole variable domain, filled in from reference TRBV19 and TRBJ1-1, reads DGGITQSPKYLFRKEGQNVTLSCEQNLNHDAMYWYRQDPGQGLRLIYYSQIVNDFQKGDIAEGYSVSREKKESFPLTVTSAQKNPTAFYLCASHFRGGTEAFFGQGTRLTVV.

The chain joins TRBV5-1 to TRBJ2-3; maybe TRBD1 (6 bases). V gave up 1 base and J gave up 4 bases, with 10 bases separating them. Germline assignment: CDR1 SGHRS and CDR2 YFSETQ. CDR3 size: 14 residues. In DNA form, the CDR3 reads TGCGCCAGCAGCTTGCAAACAGGGCCAGATACGCAGTATTTT. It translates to CASSLQTGPDTQYF.

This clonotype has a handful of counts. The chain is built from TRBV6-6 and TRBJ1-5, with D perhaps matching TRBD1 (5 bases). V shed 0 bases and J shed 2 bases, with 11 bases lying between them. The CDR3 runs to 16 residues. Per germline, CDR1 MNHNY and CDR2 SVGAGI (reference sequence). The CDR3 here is CASSYSRGVGNQPQHF. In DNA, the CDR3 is TGTGCCAGCAGTTACTCGCGAGGGGTCGGCAATCAGCCCCAGCATTTT.

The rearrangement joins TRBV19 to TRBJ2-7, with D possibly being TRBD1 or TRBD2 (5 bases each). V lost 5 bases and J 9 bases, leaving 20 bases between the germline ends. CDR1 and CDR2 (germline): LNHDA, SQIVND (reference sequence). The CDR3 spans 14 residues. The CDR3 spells CASSEDTEGPGQYF. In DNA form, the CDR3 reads TGTGCCAGTAGTGAGGACACAGAGGGGCCGGGGCAGTACTTC.

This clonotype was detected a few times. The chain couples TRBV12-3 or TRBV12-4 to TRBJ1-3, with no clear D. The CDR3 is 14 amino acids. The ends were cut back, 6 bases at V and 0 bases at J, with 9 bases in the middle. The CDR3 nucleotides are TGTGCCAGCAGAAAAGGAGACTCTGGAAACACCATATATTTT. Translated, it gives CASRKGDSGNTIYF.

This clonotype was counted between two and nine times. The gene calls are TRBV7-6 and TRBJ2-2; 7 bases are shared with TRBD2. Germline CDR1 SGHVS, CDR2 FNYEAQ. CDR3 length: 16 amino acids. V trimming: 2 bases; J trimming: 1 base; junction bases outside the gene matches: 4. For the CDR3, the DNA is TGTGCCAGCAGCTTAAACGGCGGGGGGAACACCGGGGAGCTGTTTTTT. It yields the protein CASSLNGGGNTGELFF.

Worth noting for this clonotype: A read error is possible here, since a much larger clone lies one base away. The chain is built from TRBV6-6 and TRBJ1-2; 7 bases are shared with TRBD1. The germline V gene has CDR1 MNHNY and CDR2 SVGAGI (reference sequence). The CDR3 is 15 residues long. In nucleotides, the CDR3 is TGTGCCAGCAGTTCCAACAGGGGATCAAACTATGGCTGCACCTTC. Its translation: CASSSNRGSNYGCTF.

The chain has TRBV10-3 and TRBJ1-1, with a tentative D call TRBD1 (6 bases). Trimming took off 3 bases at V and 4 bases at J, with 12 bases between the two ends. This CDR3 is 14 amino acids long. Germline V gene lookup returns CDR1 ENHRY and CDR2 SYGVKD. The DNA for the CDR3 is TGTGCCATCAGTGACATGCAGGGGTCCACTGAAGCTTTCTTT. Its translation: CAISDMQGSTEAFF.

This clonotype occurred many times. CDR3 bases: TGTGCCAGCAGGTGGGCCGGGGACACTGAAGCTTTCTTT. The encoded protein is CASRWAGDTEAFF. V and J are TRBV6-1 and TRBJ1-1; D not resolved. The CDR3 extends over 13 amino acids. Deletions cut 6 bases from V and 3 bases from J, with 11 bases between. Germline CDR1 and CDR2: MNHNS and SASEGT.

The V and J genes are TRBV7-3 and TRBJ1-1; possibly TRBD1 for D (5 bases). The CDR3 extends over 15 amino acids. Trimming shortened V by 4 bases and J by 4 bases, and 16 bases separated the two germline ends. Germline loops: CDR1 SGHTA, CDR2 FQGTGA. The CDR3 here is CASSSGPLGTTEAFF. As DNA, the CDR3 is TGTGCCAGCAGCTCTGGACCTCTGGGGACCACTGAAGCTTTCTTT.

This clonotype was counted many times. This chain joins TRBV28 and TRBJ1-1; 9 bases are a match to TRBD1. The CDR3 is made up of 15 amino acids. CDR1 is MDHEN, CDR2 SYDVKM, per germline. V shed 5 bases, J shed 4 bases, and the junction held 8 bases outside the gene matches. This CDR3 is CASSTRTGVITEAFF. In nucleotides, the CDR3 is TGTGCCAGCAGTACAAGGACAGGGGTTATCACTGAAGCTTTCTTT.

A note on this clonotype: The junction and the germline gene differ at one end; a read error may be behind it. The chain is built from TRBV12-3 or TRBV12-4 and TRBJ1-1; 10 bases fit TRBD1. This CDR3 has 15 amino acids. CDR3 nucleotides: TGTGCCAGTAGGGGAACTTCGACAGGGGGCGAAAAGCCCGTGTTT. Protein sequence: CASRGTSTGGEKPVF.

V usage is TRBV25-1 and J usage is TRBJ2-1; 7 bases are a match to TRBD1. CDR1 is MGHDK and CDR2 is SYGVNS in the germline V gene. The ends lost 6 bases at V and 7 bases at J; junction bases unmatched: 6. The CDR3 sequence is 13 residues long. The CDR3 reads CASSQGDLNEQFF. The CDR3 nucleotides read TGTGCCAGCAGCCAGGGGGATCTAAATGAGCAGTTCTTC.

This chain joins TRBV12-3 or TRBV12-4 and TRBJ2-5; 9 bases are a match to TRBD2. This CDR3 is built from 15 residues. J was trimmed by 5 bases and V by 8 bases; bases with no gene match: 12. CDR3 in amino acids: CASSQGGGVGETQYF. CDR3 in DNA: TGTGCCAGCTCGCAGGGCGGGGGGGTGGGGGAGACCCAGTACTTC.

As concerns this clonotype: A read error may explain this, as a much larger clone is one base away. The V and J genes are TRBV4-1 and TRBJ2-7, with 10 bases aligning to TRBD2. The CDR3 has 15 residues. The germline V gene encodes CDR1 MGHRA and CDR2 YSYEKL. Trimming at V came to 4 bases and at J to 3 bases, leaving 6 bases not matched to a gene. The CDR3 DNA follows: TGCGCCAGCAGCCCAGTGGCTAGCGGGGGCTACGAGCAGTACTTC. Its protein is CASSPVASGGYEQYF.

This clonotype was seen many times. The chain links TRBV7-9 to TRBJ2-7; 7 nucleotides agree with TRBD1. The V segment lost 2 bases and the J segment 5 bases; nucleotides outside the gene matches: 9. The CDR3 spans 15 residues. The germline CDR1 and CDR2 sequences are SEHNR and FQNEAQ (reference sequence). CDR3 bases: TGTGCCAGCAGCTTATCTGGCAGGGGGTTCGACGAGCAGTACTTC. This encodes CASSLSGRGFDEQYF.

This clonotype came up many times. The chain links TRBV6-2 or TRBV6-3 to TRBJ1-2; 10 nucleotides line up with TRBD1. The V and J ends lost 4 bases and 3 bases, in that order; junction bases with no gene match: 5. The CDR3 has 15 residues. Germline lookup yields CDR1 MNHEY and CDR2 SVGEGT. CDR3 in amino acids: CASSWGTGDHYGYTF. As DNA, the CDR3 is TGTGCCAGCAGTTGGGGGACAGGGGACCACTATGGCTACACCTTC.

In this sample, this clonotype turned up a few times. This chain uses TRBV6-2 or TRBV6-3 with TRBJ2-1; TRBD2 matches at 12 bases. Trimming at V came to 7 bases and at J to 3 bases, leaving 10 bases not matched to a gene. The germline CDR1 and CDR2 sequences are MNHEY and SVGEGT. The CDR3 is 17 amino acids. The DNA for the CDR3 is TGTGCCAGCACCTCAGGTGGGGGACTAGCGGGCTACAATGAGCAGTTCTTC. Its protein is CASTSGGGLAGYNEQFF.

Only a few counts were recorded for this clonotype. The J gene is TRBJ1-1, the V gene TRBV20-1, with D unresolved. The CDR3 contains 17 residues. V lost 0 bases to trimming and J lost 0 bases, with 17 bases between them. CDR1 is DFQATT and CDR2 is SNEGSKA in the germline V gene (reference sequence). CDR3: CSARDPTSGSMNTEAFF. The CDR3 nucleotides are TGCAGTGCTAGAGATCCGACCTCGGGGTCCATGAACACTGAAGCTTTCTTT.